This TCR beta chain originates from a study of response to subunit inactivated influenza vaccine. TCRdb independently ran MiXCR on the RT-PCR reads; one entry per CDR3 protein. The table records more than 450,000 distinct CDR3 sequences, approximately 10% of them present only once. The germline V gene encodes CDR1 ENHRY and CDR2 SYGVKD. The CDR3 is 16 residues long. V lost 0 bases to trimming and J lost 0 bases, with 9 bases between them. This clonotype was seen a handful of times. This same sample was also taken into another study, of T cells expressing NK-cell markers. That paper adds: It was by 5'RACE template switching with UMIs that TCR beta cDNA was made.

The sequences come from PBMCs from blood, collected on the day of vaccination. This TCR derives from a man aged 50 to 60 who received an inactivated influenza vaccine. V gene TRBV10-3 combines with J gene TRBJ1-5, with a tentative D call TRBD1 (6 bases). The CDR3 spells CAISESDRTSNQPQHF. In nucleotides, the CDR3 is TGTGCCATCAGTGAGTCGGACAGAACTAGCAATCAGCCCCAGCATTTT.